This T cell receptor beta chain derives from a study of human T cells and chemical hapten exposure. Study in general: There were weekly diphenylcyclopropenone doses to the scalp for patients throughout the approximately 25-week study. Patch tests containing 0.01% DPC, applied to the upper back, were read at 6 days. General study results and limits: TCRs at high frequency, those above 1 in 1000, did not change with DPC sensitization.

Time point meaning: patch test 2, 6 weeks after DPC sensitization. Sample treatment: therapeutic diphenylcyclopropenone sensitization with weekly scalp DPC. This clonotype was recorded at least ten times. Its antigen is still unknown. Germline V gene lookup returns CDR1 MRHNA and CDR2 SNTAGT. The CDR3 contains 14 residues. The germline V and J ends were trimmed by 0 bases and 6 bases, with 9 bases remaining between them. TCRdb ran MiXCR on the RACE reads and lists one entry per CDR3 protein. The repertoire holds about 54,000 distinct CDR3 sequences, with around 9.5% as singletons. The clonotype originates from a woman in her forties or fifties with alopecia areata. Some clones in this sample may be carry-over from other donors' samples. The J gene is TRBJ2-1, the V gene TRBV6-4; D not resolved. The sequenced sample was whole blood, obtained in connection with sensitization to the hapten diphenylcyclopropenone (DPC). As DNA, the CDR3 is TGTGCCAGCAGTGACTCGACGTATGGCAATGAGCAGTTCTTC. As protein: CASSDSTYGNEQFF.